Following are 3 T cell receptor beta chains from one sample sequenced in a study of cytomegalovirus exposure and HLA in healthy donors. PCR amplification relied on 60 Vbeta primers (plus 13 Jbeta primers). The repertoire was sequenced with immunoSEQ multiplex PCR; TCRdb's copy has only in-frame clones and lacks some. The specimen's table records roughly 100,000 clones. The sample comprised PBMCs. The receptors were gathered from a man between 45 and 60 years old in good health and CMV-seronegative.

The chain combines TRBV10-3 with TRBJ2-7, with a tentative D call TRBD1 (6 bases). The CDR3 totals 14 residues. Germline values: CDR1 ENHRY, CDR2 SYGVKD. V lost 10 bases and J lost 0, with 16 bases in between. For the CDR3, the DNA is TGTGCCACTGCACTACAGGGTACCTCCTACGAGCAGTACTTC. This gives the protein CATALQGTSYEQYF.

The rearrangement joins TRBV6-5 to TRBJ1-1; D unclear. The V end lost 2 bases, the J end lost 4 bases, and 8 bases lay between the germline ends. Germline V CDR1 and CDR2: MNHEY, SVGAGI. This CDR3 spans 13 amino acids. The CDR3 DNA follows: TGTGCCAGCAGTTACACGGGAGGCACTGAAGCTTTCTTT. Its protein product is CASSYTGGTEAFF.

The V gene is TRBV2, the J gene TRBJ2-7, with 7 bases matching TRBD1. The CDR3 loop spans 13 amino acids. Germline lookup yields CDR1 SNHLY and CDR2 FYNNEI. With 5 bases clipped from V and 5 bases from J, the junction kept 6 bases outside the gene matches. CDR3 coding DNA: TGTGCCAGCAGTTCCGTAGACAGGGACGAGCAGTACTTC. The encoded protein is CASSSVDRDEQYF.